The source of this T cell receptor (beta chain) is a study of T cell repertoires in cytomegalovirus infection. TCRdb fed the reads into MiXCR, producing one record per CDR3 protein. The table lists about 310,000 distinct CDR3 sequences, 17% of them singletons. This CDR3 has 13 amino acids. V lost 3 bases, J lost 5 bases, and 10 bases lay in between. CDR1 KGHSH and CDR2 LQKENI come from the germline V gene. There are a few counts of this clonotype. Material: PBMCs. This receptor was taken from a human donor in good health (CMV status not recorded). Some clones in this sample may be carry-over from other donors' samples. This sequence joins TRBV18 and TRBJ1-1, with D hard to call. Written as DNA, the CDR3 is TGTGCCAGCTCACCCTCGACGGGGACTGAAGCTTTCTTT. It yields the protein CASSPSTGTEAFF. Combining the CDR3 with reference TRBV18 and TRBJ1-1 gives the whole variable domain NAGVMQNPRHLVRRRGQEARLRCSPMKGHSHVYWYRQLPEEGLKFMVYLQKENIIDESGMPKERFSAEFPKEGPSILRIQQVVRGDSAAYFCASSPSTGTEAFFGQGTRLTVV.